Here is one T cell receptor (beta chain) with its context. Its target is not known. Compared with germline, one end of the junction differs, possibly owing to a read error. These data originate in a study of shared clonotypes between healthy human individuals. The data were produced by immunoSEQ multiplex PCR, yet TCRdb's version contains in-frame clones alone and is incomplete. The sample includes approximately 320,000 clones, approximately 74% seen only once; the top ten take 10%. Study results and caveats: Four donors had around 5% of their naive CD4 clonotypes in common. Sequencing depth was expected to influence donor clonotype sharing. Generation probabilities of non-shared clonotypes were lower (relative to those shared by all four donors).

This CDR3 is built from 19 residues. Looked up from germline, CDR1 is SSHAT and CDR2 is FNYEAQ (reference sequence). The V gene is TRBV7-7, the J gene TRBJ2-4; 11 positions match TRBD2. Sequenced input: memory CD4+ T cells sorted from blood. Subset given: CD45RA-negative fraction. This TCR was sampled from a man aged 30 to 45 in good health. The DNA of the CDR3 is TGTGCTAGCAGCCTCGCGACCCAACTAGCGGGAGAATGGGGAAACATTCAGTACTTC. This gives the protein CASSLATQLAGEWGNIQYF.